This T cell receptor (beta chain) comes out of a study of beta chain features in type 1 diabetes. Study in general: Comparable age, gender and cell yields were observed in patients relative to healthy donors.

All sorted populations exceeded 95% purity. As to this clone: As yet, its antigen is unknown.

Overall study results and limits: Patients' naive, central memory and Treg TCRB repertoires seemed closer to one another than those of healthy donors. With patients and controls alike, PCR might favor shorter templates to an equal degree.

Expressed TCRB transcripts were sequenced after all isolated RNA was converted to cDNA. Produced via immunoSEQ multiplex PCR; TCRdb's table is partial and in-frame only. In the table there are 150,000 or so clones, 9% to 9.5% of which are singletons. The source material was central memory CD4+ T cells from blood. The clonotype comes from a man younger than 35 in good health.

CDR3 region: CASSQNILDRGYNSPLHF. As DNA, the CDR3 is TGTGCCAGCAGCCAAAATATCTTGGACAGGGGATACAATTCACCCCTCCACTTT. The chain combines TRBV7-9 with TRBJ1-6, with 9 bases identical to TRBD1. Germline V gene data show CDR1 as SEHNR and CDR2 as FQNEAQ (reference sequence). Trimming at V came to 5 bases and at J to 7 bases, leaving 15 bases not matched to a gene. The CDR3 is made up of 18 amino acids.